The rows below give T cell receptor beta chains drawn from one sample of a study of T cells in Graves' hyperthyroidism and ophthalmopathy. TCRdb itself ran the multiplex PCR reads through MiXCR, one entry per CDR3 protein. The sample consists of approximately 350,000 distinct CDR3 sequences, nearly 15% of them appearing once. The specimen was blood. The receptors shown here come from an older woman with Graves' ophthalmopathy. Each CDR3 is given with its conserved first and last residue. The D gene is left open where the match is weak. Only some rows state a clone size, as once, few, many or a class for expanded clones.

TRBJ1-6 | TRBV6-1 | TRBD1 | few | TGTGCCAGCAGTCGAGGGGGCAGGGCATGGAGTTTTGGACCCCTCCACTTT | CASSRGGRAWSFGPLHF
TRBJ2-1 | TRBV2 | . | . | TGTGCCAGCACCTGGCAGACCGAAAGCTCCTACAATGAGCAGTTCTTC | CASTWQTESSYNEQFF
TRBJ2-5 | TRBV12-5 | TRBD2 | . | TGTGCTAGTGGTTTCGGACTAGCGGGAGGCGGCGAGACCCAGTACTTC | CASGFGLAGGGETQYF
TRBJ2-1 | TRBV5-1 | TRBD2 | many | TGCGCCAGCAGCCCACTAGCGGGAGTCAATGAGCAGTTCTTC | CASSPLAGVNEQFF
TRBJ2-1 | TRBV24-1 | TRBD2 | many | TGTGCCACCAGTGCTACTAGCGGGCAGATATACTACAATGAGCAGTTCTTC | CATSATSGQIYYNEQFF
TRBJ2-1 | TRBV7-3 | TRBD2 | few | TGTGCCAGCAGCCCCGGGACTAGCGGCACCCCTAATGAGCAGTTCTTC | CASSPGTSGTPNEQFF
TRBJ2-7 | TRBV7-2 | TRBD1 | many | TGTGCCAGCAGCATGAGGACAGGCCACACTAGCTCCTACGAGCAGTACTTC | CASSMRTGHTSSYEQYF
TRBJ2-3 | TRBV27 | . | . | TGTGCCAGCAGTTTAGGCCTACAAAGGGATACGCAGTATTTT | CASSLGLQRDTQYF
TRBJ2-1 | TRBV4-1 | . | . | TGCGCCAGCAGCCAAGAGAGAATGCCCGGGGGGCGGCAGTTCTTC | CASSQERMPGGRQFF
TRBJ2-5 | TRBV20-1 | . | few | TGCAGTGGGACGCTAGGGGGGGATTGGGAGACCCAGTACTTC | CSGTLGGDWETQYF
TRBJ1-2 | TRBV2 | . | many | TGTGCCAGCAGACCTGACAGTGTCTATGGCTACACCTTC | CASRPDSVYGYTF
TRBJ2-2 | TRBV15 | . | . | TGTGCCACCAGCAGAAAGCGAGGCGAGAACACCGGGGAGCTGTTTTTT | CATSRKRGENTGELFF
TRBJ1-4 | TRBV28 | TRBD1 | . | TGTGCCAGCAGTTTCTGGACAGGGAGTAATGAAAAACTGTTTTTT | CASSFWTGSNEKLFF
TRBJ2-1 | TRBV7-3 | . | many | TGTGCCAGCAGCTTAATGTCTGGGGGTGAGCAGTTCTTC | CASSLMSGGEQFF
TRBJ2-2 | TRBV27 | TRBD1 | . | TGTGCCAGCAGTTTCTACATACCGGGACAGTGGACCGGGGAGCTGTTTTTT | CASSFYIPGQWTGELFF
TRBJ1-6 | TRBV2 | TRBD1 | many | TGTGCCAGCAGTAGGGACAGGGCATCTAATTCACCCCTCCACTTT | CASSRDRASNSPLHF
TRBJ1-1 | TRBV5-1 | . | many | TGCGCCAGCAGCTTTCTAACTGGGGGGAACACTGAAGCTTTCTTT | CASSFLTGGNTEAFF
TRBJ1-5 | TRBV27 | . | few | TGTGCCAGCAGTCCGGCCACCGGGGATCAGCCCCAGCATTTT | CASSPATGDQPQHF
TRBJ2-7 | TRBV6-1 | TRBD2 | many | TGTGCCAGCAGTGACGGGGGGAGGGCCCTGTCCTACGAGCAGTACTTC | CASSDGGRALSYEQYF
TRBJ2-5 | TRBV19 | . | . | TGTGCCAGTAGCCGGCAGGGGAAGATTCAAGAGACCCAGTACTTC | CASSRQGKIQETQYF
TRBJ1-4 | TRBV30 | . | many | TGTGCCTGGGGCCAGGGAGGTGAAAAACTGTTTTTT | CAWGQGGEKLFF